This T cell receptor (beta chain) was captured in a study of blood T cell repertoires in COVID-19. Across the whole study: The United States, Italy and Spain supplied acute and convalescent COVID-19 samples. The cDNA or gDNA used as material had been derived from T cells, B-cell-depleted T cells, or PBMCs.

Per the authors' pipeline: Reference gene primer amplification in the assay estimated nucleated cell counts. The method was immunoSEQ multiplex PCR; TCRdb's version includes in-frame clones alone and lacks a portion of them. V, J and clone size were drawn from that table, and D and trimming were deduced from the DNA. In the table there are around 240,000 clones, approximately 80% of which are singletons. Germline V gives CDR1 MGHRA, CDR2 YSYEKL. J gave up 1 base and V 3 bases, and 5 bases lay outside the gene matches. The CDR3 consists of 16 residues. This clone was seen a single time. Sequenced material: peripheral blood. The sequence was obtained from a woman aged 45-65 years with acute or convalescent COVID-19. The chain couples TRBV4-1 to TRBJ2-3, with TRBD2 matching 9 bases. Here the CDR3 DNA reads TGCGCCAGCAGCCATGAGCGGGGGGCCCGCACAGATACGCAGTATTTT. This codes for CASSHERGARTDTQYF.